The rows below give T cell receptor beta chains drawn from one sample of a study of blood T cell repertoires in COVID-19. Generated by immunoSEQ multiplex PCR, the TCRdb table keeps only in-frame clones and is missing some. The profile covers some 320,000 clones, with 85% appearing a single time and 7.2% taken by the ten largest. The sequencing input was peripheral blood. These receptors all stem from a human donor in a cohort sampled during active COVID-19. Each CDR3 is given with its conserved first and last residue. The D gene is left open where the match is weak. A clone size is listed for some rows: how often the clone was seen (once, few, many), or a class if it is expanded.

TRBV6-5	TRBJ1-2	NA	TRBD1	TGTGCCAGCAGATACAGGGGCGACTATGGCTACACCTTC	CASRYRGDYGYTF
TRBV9	TRBJ1-2	NA	TRBD1	TGTGCCAGCAGCGTAACCGGGACAGGTAATGGCTACACCTTC	CASSVTGTGNGYTF
TRBV9	TRBJ2-7	NA	NA	TGTGCCAGCAGCCTCGGCCCGGGTGAAGGGCAGTACTTC	CASSLGPGEGQYF
TRBV2	TRBJ2-7	NA	NA	TGTGCCAGCGGGTTACAGGGCTACGAGCAGTACTTC	CASGLQGYEQYF
TRBV7-8	TRBJ2-1	NA	TRBD2	TGTGCCAGCAGCCTATCGGGGACTAGCGGGGAGCAGTTCTTC	CASSLSGTSGEQFF
TRBV5-1	TRBJ2-7	NA	TRBD2	TGCGCCAGCAGCCGGGACTACTACGAGCAGTACTTC	CASSRDYYEQYF
TRBV7-9	TRBJ2-7	NA	TRBD1	TGTGCCAGCAGCTTCCCCTTAGGACAGGGGACGTCCTACGAGCAGTACTTC	CASSFPLGQGTSYEQYF
TRBV7-2	TRBJ2-7	NA	NA	TGTGCCAGCAGCTCGCAGGGGATGTTCTACGAGCAGTACTTC	CASSSQGMFYEQYF
TRBV27	TRBJ2-1	NA	TRBD1	TGTGCCAGCAGTTGGGGGGACAGGGTGCAGTTCTTC	CASSWGDRVQFF
TRBV7-9	TRBJ2-4	NA	NA	TGTGCCAGCAGCGCCCTAAGGGTAGCGGAACCAGCCAAAAACATTCAGTACTTC	CASSALRVAEPAKNIQYF
TRBV18	TRBJ1-2	NA	TRBD1	TGTGCCAGCTCGCCCTTCGACAGGGGGCAAGGCTACACCTTC	CASSPFDRGQGYTF
TRBV27	TRBJ2-1	NA	TRBD1	TGTGCCAGCACAAGGGCCGGACAGGGACAGAATGAGCAGTTCTTC	CASTRAGQGQNEQFF
TRBV5-5	TRBJ1-5	NA	TRBD1	TGTGCCAGCAGCTCAAAGGACAGGAGCAATCAGCCCCAGCATTTT	CASSSKDRSNQPQHF
TRBV23-1	TRBJ1-2	NA	NA	TGCGCCAGCAGTCAATCCGAGACGGGAAACTATGGTGGCTACACCTTC	CASSQSETGNYGGYTF
TRBV7-8	TRBJ2-7	once	TRBD1	TGTGCCAGCAGCTTACCCTATTCACAGGGGCCTGCCTACGAGCAGTACTTC	CASSLPYSQGPAYEQYF
TRBV15	TRBJ2-2	NA	TRBD2	TGTGCCACCACCCCGGGAGGCACCGGGGAGCTGTTTTTT	CATTPGGTGELFF
TRBV7-9	TRBJ2-7	NA	TRBD2	TGTGCCAGCAGCTTACTATCAAGCGGGGGGACCGAGCAGTACTTC	CASSLLSSGGTEQYF
TRBV7-9	TRBJ2-7	NA	NA	TGTGCCAGCAGCTTGGGACTCCTGTCCTACGAGCAGTACTTC	CASSLGLLSYEQYF
TRBV27	TRBJ1-2	NA	NA	TGTGCCAGCAGTCGAGACATATTTAACTATGGCTACACCTTC	CASSRDIFNYGYTF
TRBV5-6	TRBJ2-3	NA	NA	TGTGCCAGCAGCTCGGTAGAGGGGGCAGATACGCAGTATTTT	CASSSVEGADTQYF
TRBV6-5	TRBJ1-5	NA	NA	TGTGCCACCTACCAAGGCGAGGCGCAGCCCCAGCATTTT	CATYQGEAQPQHF
TRBV5-4	TRBJ1-1	NA	TRBD1	TGTGCCAGCAGCTTGGTGGTAAGGGGGCAACCTGAAGCTTTCTTT	CASSLVVRGQPEAFF
TRBV18	TRBJ1-6	NA	NA	TGTGCCAGCTCACCACCGAGCTCCTATAATTCACCCCTCCACTTT	CASSPPSSYNSPLHF
TRBV9	TRBJ1-6	NA	TRBD1	TGTGCCAGCAGCGCTGACAGGGGGCCTACACCCCTCCACTTT	CASSADRGPTPLHF
TRBV6-5	TRBJ1-1	NA	TRBD1	TGTGCCAGCAGTTACAAATCAGGGGGCTGGACTGAAGCTTTCTTT	CASSYKSGGWTEAFF
TRBV2	TRBJ1-1	NA	NA	TGTGCCAGCAGCGAACAGGGAGGGGACACTGAAGCTTTCTTT	CASSEQGGDTEAFF
TRBV11-2	TRBJ2-2	NA	TRBD1	TGTGCCAGCAGCTTAGTAACAGGGGGGAACACCGGGGAGCTGTTTTTT	CASSLVTGGNTGELFF
TRBV29-1	TRBJ1-1	NA	NA	TGCAGCGCCATGAGTACTGAAGCTTTCTTT	CSAMSTEAFF
TRBV20-1	TRBJ2-7	NA	NA	TGCAGTGCTAGTGCCCCAGGGGACCCCTACGAGCAGTACTTC	CSASAPGDPYEQYF
TRBV6-1	TRBJ1-2	NA	NA	TGTGCCAGCAGTGAACGGGGATCGTGGGGCTACACCTTC	CASSERGSWGYTF
TRBV30	TRBJ1-1	NA	NA	TGTGCCTGGAGTGTACTTGGCACTGAAGCTTTCTTT	CAWSVLGTEAFF
TRBV2	TRBJ2-5	NA	TRBD2	TGTGCCAGCAGACTTCTAGCGGGGGGTACCGGAGAGACCCAGTACTTC	CASRLLAGGTGETQYF
TRBV7-9	TRBJ2-7	NA	NA	TGTGCCAGCAGCGACAGCCAACTCCCCTACGAGCAGTACTTC	CASSDSQLPYEQYF
TRBV9	TRBJ2-2	NA	TRBD2	TGTGCCAGCAGCGTAGAAGCTAGCGGGGGGCCCACTCCCGGGGAGCTGTTTTTT	CASSVEASGGPTPGELFF
TRBV28	TRBJ2-5	NA	NA	TGTGCCAGCAGTTTATGGGCCGGGTCCCACCAAGAGACCCAGTACTTC	CASSLWAGSHQETQYF
TRBV29-1	TRBJ2-5	once	TRBD2	TGCAGCGTTGAAGGATCAGAGGGGAGGGCCGGAGAGACCCAGTACTTC	CSVEGSEGRAGETQYF
TRBV12-5	TRBJ1-6	NA	TRBD1	TGTGCTAGTGGTTTGGTACCAGGACAGGTAAATTCACCCCTCCACTTT	CASGLVPGQVNSPLHF
TRBV20-1	TRBJ2-1	NA	TRBD2	TGCAGTGCTAGTCCTAGCGGGGGGAACAATGAGCAGTTCTTC	CSASPSGGNNEQFF
TRBV10-3	TRBJ2-1	NA	TRBD1	TGTGCCATCAGTGGTACAGGGGGCGACTACAATGAGCAGTTCTTC	CAISGTGGDYNEQFF
TRBV10-3	TRBJ2-6	NA	NA	TGTGCCATCACCCAGAACGCTGGGGCCAACGTCCTGACTTTC	CAITQNAGANVLTF
TRBV7-2	TRBJ1-5	once	TRBD1	TGTGCCAGCAGCGAAGGACAGGGGGCGGGTCAGCCCCAGCATTTT	CASSEGQGAGQPQHF